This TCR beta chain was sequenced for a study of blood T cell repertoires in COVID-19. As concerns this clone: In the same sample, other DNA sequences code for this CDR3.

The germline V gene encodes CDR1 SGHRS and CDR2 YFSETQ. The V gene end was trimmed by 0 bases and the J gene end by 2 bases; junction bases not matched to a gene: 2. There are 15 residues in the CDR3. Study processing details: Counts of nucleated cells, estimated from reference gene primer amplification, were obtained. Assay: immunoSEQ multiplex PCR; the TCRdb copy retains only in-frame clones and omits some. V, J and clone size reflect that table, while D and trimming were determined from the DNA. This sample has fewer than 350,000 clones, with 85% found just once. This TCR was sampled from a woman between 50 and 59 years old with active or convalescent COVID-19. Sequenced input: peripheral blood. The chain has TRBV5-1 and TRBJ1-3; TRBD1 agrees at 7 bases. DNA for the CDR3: TGCGCCAGCAGCTTGGGACAGGGAGCTGGAAACACCATATATTTT. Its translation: CASSLGQGAGNTIYF.